This T cell receptor (beta chain) was found in a study of blood T cell repertoires in COVID-19. Source study methods: Reference gene primer amplification yielded estimated nucleated cell counts. The method was immunoSEQ multiplex PCR; TCRdb's version includes in-frame clones alone and lacks a portion of them. The V and J calls and clone size are taken from that table; D and trimming were inferred from the DNA. The sample holds more than 120,000 clones, approximately 87% seen once. The CDR3 sequence is 13 residues long. From germline, CDR1 is MNHEY and CDR2 SVGEGT. Trimming cost V 5 bases and J 7 bases, with 12 bases left between them.

The receptor was isolated from a woman aged 45-65 years with active or convalescent COVID-19. Sequenced input: peripheral blood. This sequence joins TRBV6-2 or TRBV6-3 and TRBJ1-5; the D gene is possibly TRBD1 (6 bases). This CDR3 is CASSRGSGQPQHF. The CDR3 region has the DNA TGTGCCAGCAGTAGGGGGTCGGGACAGCCCCAGCATTTT.